This entry describes one TCR beta chain. This entry belongs to a study of blood T cell repertoires in COVID-19. TCRdb's copy holds only in-frame clones and misses some; the assay was immunoSEQ multiplex PCR. Of 190,000 or so clones in the sample, around 90% are singletons; the top ten hold 10%. The source of this sequence is a man between 18 and 35 years old with acute COVID-19. The sequenced material came from PBMCs or T cells enriched from blood (not recorded which).

The CDR3 DNA sequence: TGCACCAGCAGCTCCCGGTGGGGGGGCGACGAGCAGTACTTC. Translating gives CTSSSRWGGDEQYF. The chain couples TRBV1 to TRBJ2-7; TRBD2, as called in the table, went unchecked against the DNA. TRBV1 is given as a pseudogene. This CDR3 has 14 residues.